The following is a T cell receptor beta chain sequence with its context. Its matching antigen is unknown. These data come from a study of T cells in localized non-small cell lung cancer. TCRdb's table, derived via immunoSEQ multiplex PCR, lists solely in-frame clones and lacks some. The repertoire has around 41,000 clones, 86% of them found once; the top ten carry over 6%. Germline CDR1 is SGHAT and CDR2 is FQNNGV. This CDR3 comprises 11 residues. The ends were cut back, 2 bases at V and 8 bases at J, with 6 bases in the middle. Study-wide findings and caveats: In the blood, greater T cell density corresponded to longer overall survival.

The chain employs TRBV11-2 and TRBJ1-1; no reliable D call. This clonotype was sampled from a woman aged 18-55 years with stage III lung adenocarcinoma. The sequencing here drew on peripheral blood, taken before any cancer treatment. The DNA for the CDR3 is TGTGCCAGCAGCTTAAGAAGGGAAGCTTTCTTT. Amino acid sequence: CASSLRREAFF.